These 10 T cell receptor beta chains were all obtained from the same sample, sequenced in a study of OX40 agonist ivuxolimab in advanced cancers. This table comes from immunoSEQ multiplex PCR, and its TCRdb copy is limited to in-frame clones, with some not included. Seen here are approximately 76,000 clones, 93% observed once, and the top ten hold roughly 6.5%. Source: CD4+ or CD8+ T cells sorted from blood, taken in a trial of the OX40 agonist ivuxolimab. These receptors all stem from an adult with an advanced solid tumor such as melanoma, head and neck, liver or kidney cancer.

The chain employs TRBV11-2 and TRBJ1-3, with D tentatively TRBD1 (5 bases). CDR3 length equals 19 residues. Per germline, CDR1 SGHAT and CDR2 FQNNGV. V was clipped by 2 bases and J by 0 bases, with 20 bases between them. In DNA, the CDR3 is TGTGCCAGCAGCTTAAACCCCACGATAGGGGAAAGCTCTGGAAACACCATATATTTT. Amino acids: CASSLNPTIGESSGNTIYF.

CDR3 nucleotide sequence: TGCGCCAGCAGCGGAGCCACTAGCGGGGGGTTCACAGATACGCAGTATTTT. Protein: CASSGATSGGFTDTQYF. The rearrangement joins TRBV5-1 to TRBJ2-3; 12 bases line up with TRBD2. In germline, CDR1 is SGHRS, CDR2 YFSETQ. The CDR3 runs to 17 residues. V was clipped by 4 bases and J by 2 bases; unmatched bases: 8.

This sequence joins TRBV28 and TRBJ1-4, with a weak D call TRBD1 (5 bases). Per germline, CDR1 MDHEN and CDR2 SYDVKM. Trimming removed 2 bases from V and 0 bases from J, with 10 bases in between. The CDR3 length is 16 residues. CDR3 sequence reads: CASSLGTEATNEKLFF. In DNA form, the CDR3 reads TGTGCCAGCAGTTTAGGGACCGAAGCAACTAATGAAAAACTGTTTTTT.

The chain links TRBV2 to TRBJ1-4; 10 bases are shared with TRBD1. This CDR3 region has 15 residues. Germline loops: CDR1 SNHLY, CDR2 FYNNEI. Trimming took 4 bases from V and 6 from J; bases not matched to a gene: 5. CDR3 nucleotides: TGTGCCAGCAGTGGGAGGACAGGGGGGGATGAAAAACTGTTTTTT. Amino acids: CASSGRTGGDEKLFF. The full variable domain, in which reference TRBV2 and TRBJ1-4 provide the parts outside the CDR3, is EPEVTQTPSHQVTQMGQEVILRCVPISNHLYFYWYRQILGQKVEFLVSFYNNEISEKSEIFDDQFSVERPDGSNFTLKIRSTKLEDSAMYFCASSGRTGGDEKLFFGSGTQLSVL.

CDR3 region: CASRVLAGALTDTQYF. CDR3 sequence (DNA): TGTGCCAGCAGGGTACTAGCGGGGGCCCTCACAGATACGCAGTATTTT. The chain couples TRBV27 to TRBJ2-3; 11 bases agree with TRBD2. Germline-derived CDR1 and CDR2 are MNHEY and SMNVEV (reference sequence). The CDR3 length is 16 residues. The V and J ends lost 6 bases and 2 bases, in that order; junction bases with no gene match: 7.

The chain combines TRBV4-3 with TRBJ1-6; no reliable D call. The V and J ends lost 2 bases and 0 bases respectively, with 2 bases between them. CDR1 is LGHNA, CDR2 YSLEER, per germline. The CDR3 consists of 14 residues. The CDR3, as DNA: TGCGCCAGCAGCCAAAGCTCCTATAATTCACCCCTCCACTTT. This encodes CASSQSSYNSPLHF.

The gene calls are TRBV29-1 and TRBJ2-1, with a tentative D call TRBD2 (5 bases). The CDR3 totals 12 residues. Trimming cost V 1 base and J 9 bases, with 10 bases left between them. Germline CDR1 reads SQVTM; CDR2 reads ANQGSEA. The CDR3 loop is CSVEVGGSEQFF. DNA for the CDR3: TGCAGCGTTGAAGTGGGCGGGTCTGAGCAGTTCTTC.

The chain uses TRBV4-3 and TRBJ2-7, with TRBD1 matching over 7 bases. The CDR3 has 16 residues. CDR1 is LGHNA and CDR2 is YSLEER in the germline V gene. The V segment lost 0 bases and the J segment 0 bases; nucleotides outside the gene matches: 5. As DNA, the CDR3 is TGCGCCAGCAGCCAAGATCCGGACAGGAGCTCCTACGAGCAGTACTTC. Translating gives CASSQDPDRSSYEQYF.

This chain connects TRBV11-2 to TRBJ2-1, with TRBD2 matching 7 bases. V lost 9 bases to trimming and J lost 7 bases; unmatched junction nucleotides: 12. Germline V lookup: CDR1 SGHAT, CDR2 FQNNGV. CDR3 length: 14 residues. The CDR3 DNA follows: TGTGCCAGTTTATTGGGAGGGCCGTCAAATGAGCAGTTCTTC. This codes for CASLLGGPSNEQFF.

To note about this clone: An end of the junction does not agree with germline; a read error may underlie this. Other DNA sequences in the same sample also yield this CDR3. Here the CDR3 DNA reads TGTGCTAGCAGCTTGGGGGATCCCCCGTACAATGAGCAGTTCTTC. Translation gives CASSLGDPPYNEQFF. The rearrangement links TRBV7-7 to TRBJ2-1; D may match TRBD1 or TRBD2 (5 bases each). Germline V CDR1 and CDR2: SSHAT, FNYEAQ (reference sequence). The CDR3 has 15 residues.